This TCR beta chain was documented in a study of shared clonotypes between healthy human individuals. Background on the study: The cohort had a couple of women and a few men, ages 18 to 49. CD4 naive and CD4 memory each took three plates per donor, while CD8 naive took two and CD8 memory one. Overall study results and limits: It was the non-shared clonotypes that had lower generation probabilities than clonotypes shared by all four donors. On the whole, naive subsets had larger estimated richness than memory subsets had.

V was pared by 3 bases and J by 3 bases, with 18 bases between. The CDR3 consists of 15 residues. Per germline, CDR1 GTSNPN and CDR2 SVGIG (reference sequence). On this clone itself: The antigen remains unidentified.

Data came from immunoSEQ multiplex PCR; TCRdb stores just in-frame clones and leaves some out. Here the sample spans 2 million to 2.5 million clones, about 90% being singletons. The sequencing sample was made of naive CD4+ T cells from PBMCs. Specified subset: CD45RA+ positively selected. The chain is built from TRBV30 and TRBJ2-7; D uncertain. This TCR derives from a young man in good health. Some clones in this sample may be carry-over from other donors' samples. CDR3 amino acids: CAWSSTWWGNYEQYF. DNA of the CDR3: TGTGCCTGGAGCTCAACATGGTGGGGTAACTACGAGCAGTACTTC.